The 28 T cell receptor beta chains given below trace back to one sample, sequenced in a study of blood T cell repertoires in COVID-19 (TCRdb year 2020). The protocol used for the library was the immunoSEQ multiplex PCR assay. TCRdb took over this immuneACCESS table, retaining in-frame rearrangements with V and J assigned. Such tables are incomplete; in checked studies, under half of the missing clones stem from an unresolved V gene, and the remainder is unexplained. This sample lists roughly 250,000 clones; around 87% were detected once. Together, the top ten hold approximately 1.6% of the sample. The sample taken for sequencing was PBMCs or T cells enriched from blood (not recorded which). These TCRs come from a woman between 45 and 60 years old who had recovered from COVID-19.

A few counts support this clone. The rearrangement joins TRBV6-5 to TRBJ1-2; TRBD1 might be the D (6 bases). V was pared by 0 bases and J by 9 bases, with 17 bases between. Germline-derived CDR1 and CDR2 are MNHEY and SVGAGI. CDR3 size: 15 residues. The CDR3 bases are TGTGCCAGCAGTTACTCACAGGGATCATTTAGTCGCTACACCTTC. Translation gives CASSYSQGSFSRYTF.

Remarks on this clone: In the same sample, other DNA sequences code for this CDR3. V and J are TRBV19 and TRBJ1-5; D unclear. The germline gives CDR1 LNHDA, CDR2 SQIVND (reference sequence). The CDR3 consists of 13 residues. Trimming took off 1 base at V and 2 bases at J, with 3 bases between the two ends. The CDR3 protein is CASSIGRNQPQHF. Written as DNA, the CDR3 is TGTGCCAGTAGTATAGGGCGCAATCAGCCCCAGCATTTT.

The rearrangement links TRBV5-4 to TRBJ2-3, with D maybe TRBD1 (6 bases). The CDR3 contains 14 residues. With 2 bases removed from V and 0 bases from J, the gap between germline ends came to 7 bases. CDR1 SGHNT and CDR2 YYREEE come from the germline V gene (reference sequence). The CDR3 sequence: CASSFGQSTDTQYF. CDR3 sequence (DNA): TGTGCCAGCAGCTTCGGACAGAGCACAGATACGCAGTATTTT.

This chain joins TRBV30 and TRBJ2-3; 10 bases are shared with TRBD2. There are 18 residues in the CDR3. With 2 bases clipped from V and 4 bases from J, the junction kept 15 bases outside the gene matches. CDR1 GTSNPN and CDR2 SVGIG come from the germline V gene (reference sequence). CDR3 nucleotide sequence: TGTGCCTGGAGTCCTCGCGTCAGCGGGAGGGGTGTTTCAGATACGCAGTATTTT. Translated: CAWSPRVSGRGVSDTQYF.

The V gene is TRBV24-1, the J gene TRBJ2-1, with TRBD1 as a possible D gene (5 bases). Between the trimmed V and J ends, which lost 7 bases and 7 bases, there was a span of 13 bases. CDR3 size: 13 residues. Germline CDR1 reads KGHDR; CDR2 reads SFDVKD. The CDR3 is CATSGYRINEQFF. The CDR3 coding sequence is TGTGCCACCAGCGGCTACAGGATTAATGAGCAGTTCTTC.

This clone is a singleton in its sample. The chain has TRBV11-1 and TRBJ2-2; maybe TRBD1 (6 bases). V shed 1 base and J shed 6 bases, with 9 bases lying between them. This CDR3 spans 14 amino acids. Germline V gene data show CDR1 as SGHAT and CDR2 as FQDESV (reference sequence). The CDR3 DNA reads TGTGCCAGCAGCTTAGACAGGGTTGCCGGGGAGCTGTTTTTT. Translated, it gives CASSLDRVAGELFF.

This clone came up a few times. This chain joins TRBV28 and TRBJ1-4; D possibly corresponds to TRBD1 (6 bases). The germline V gene has CDR1 MDHEN and CDR2 SYDVKM. Trimming removed 5 bases from V and 7 bases from J, with 14 bases in between. The CDR3 has 14 residues. The DNA of the CDR3 is TGTGCCAGCAGTAAACAGGGCTCACGTGAAAAACTGTTTTTT. This sequence encodes CASSKQGSREKLFF.

This clone was found a few times. The chain recombines TRBV28 with TRBJ2-7; tentative D call: TRBD1 (6 bases). This CDR3 has 14 amino acids. Per the germline V gene, CDR1 is MDHEN and CDR2 is SYDVKM. Deletions cut 6 bases from V and 5 bases from J, with 17 bases between. The chain's CDR3 is CASSFGDRDNEQYF. DNA of the CDR3: TGTGCCAGCAGCTTCGGGGACCGGGACAACGAGCAGTACTTC.

V usage is TRBV24-1 and J usage is TRBJ2-5; 11 bases map to TRBD2. This CDR3 comprises 15 residues. The germline V gene has CDR1 KGHDR and CDR2 SFDVKD. J lost 5 bases, V lost 5 bases, and 6 bases had no gene match. The CDR3 here is CATSGLAGGLETQYF. The CDR3 DNA reads TGTGCCACCAGTGGGCTAGCGGGAGGTTTGGAGACCCAGTACTTC.

V gene TRBV29-1 combines with J gene TRBJ2-2, with TRBD2 identical over 12 bases. CDR1 is SQVTM, CDR2 ANQGSEA, per germline. The CDR3 extends over 17 amino acids. V lost 1 base, J lost 1 base, and 4 bases stayed unmatched. The CDR3 reads CSVEGPSGRGNTGELFF. The CDR3 bases are TGCAGCGTTGAAGGCCCTAGCGGGAGGGGGAACACCGGGGAGCTGTTTTTT.

The gene calls are TRBV7-2 and TRBJ2-2; 7 bases line up with TRBD2. The CDR3 runs 16 residues. Germline trimming cut 0 bases from V and 5 bases from J; bases unmatched to any gene: 6. CDR1 and CDR2 (germline): SGHTA, FQGNSA. DNA for the CDR3: TGTGCCAGCAGCTTAGCGGCTAGCGGTCGTACCGGGGAGCTGTTTTTT. Protein: CASSLAASGRTGELFF.

This clone has a handful of counts. The chain has TRBV2 and TRBJ1-2; D may be TRBD1 (6 bases). CDR3 size: 12 residues. Germline V gene sequence: CDR1 SNHLY, CDR2 FYNNEI. V shed 5 bases and J shed 6 bases, with 10 bases lying between them. The CDR3 DNA reads as TGTGCCAGCAGTTTCGCAGGGGATGGCTACACCTTC. It specifies CASSFAGDGYTF.

This clone was recorded once. The rearrangement uses TRBV2 and TRBJ2-2; no clear D. The CDR3 is 14 amino acids. The ends were cut back, 4 bases at V and 7 bases at J, with 13 bases in the middle. Germline CDR1 is SNHLY and CDR2 is FYNNEI. Here the CDR3 reads CASSAEWSLGELFF. CDR3 in DNA: TGTGCCAGCAGTGCCGAGTGGTCTCTCGGGGAGCTGTTTTTT.

This clone has only a few counts. The chain has TRBV10-3 and TRBJ1-2; D may be TRBD1 (6 bases). The germline V gene encodes CDR1 ENHRY and CDR2 SYGVKD. The germline V and J ends were trimmed by 0 bases and 1 base, with 12 bases remaining between them. The CDR3 covers 16 residues. CDR3 region: CAISESMTGLNYGYTF. The CDR3 DNA reads TGTGCCATCAGTGAGTCGATGACAGGCCTTAACTATGGCTACACCTTC.

The chain recombines TRBV7-8 with TRBJ2-1; D possibly corresponds to TRBD2 (6 bases). The CDR3 has 15 residues. Germline assignment: CDR1 SGHVS and CDR2 FQNEAQ. V lost 1 base, J lost 0 bases, and 7 bases lay in between. The CDR3 region is CASSLDGSSYNEQFF. Written as DNA, the CDR3 is TGTGCCAGCAGCTTAGACGGGAGCTCCTACAATGAGCAGTTCTTC.

The chain employs TRBV5-1 and TRBJ1-1, with a weak D call TRBD1 (5 bases). Germline CDR1 is SGHRS and CDR2 is YFSETQ. The V end lost 0 bases, the J end lost 1 base, and 10 bases lay between the germline ends. This CDR3 spans 15 amino acids. The DNA for the CDR3 is TGCGCCAGCAGCTTGGGGGGCGCAGAGAACACTGAAGCTTTCTTT. Its protein product is CASSLGGAENTEAFF.

This chain connects TRBV9 to TRBJ1-1, with 7 bases that match TRBD1. Per germline, CDR1 SGDLS and CDR2 YYNGEE. The junction had 9 bases not matched to a gene; V was cut back by 2 bases and J by 11 bases. CDR3 size: 13 residues. CDR3 sequence: CASSVTQGGEAFF. The DNA of the CDR3 is TGTGCCAGCAGCGTCACCCAGGGGGGTGAGGCTTTCTTT.

The V and J genes are TRBV5-4 and TRBJ1-1; no firm D call. V shed 1 base and J shed 10 bases, with 17 bases lying between them. CDR3 length: 14 residues. Germline CDR1 SGHNT, CDR2 YYREEE (reference sequence). CDR3 sequence (DNA): TGTGCCAGCAGCTTGTGGCTTCTCGGGAGTGGAGCTTTCTTT. Protein sequence: CASSLWLLGSGAFF.

The chain combines TRBV20-1 with TRBJ2-3; D is uncertain. The V end lost 3 bases, the J end lost 0 bases, and 10 bases lay between the germline ends. Germline V lookup: CDR1 DFQATT, CDR2 SNEGSKA (reference sequence). There are 14 residues in the CDR3. The CDR3 sequence is CSASPGTSTDTQYF. The CDR3 nucleotides are TGCAGTGCTAGTCCCGGTACTAGCACAGATACGCAGTATTTT.

V gene TRBV4-2 combines with J gene TRBJ1-5; 9 nucleotides line up with TRBD1. CDR1 and CDR2 (germline): LGHNA, YNFKEQ. The CDR3 runs 16 residues. Trimming at V came to 3 bases and at J to 6 bases, leaving 9 bases not matched to a gene. CDR3 in amino acids: CASSQPGQGKSQPQHF. Here the CDR3 DNA reads TGTGCCAGCAGCCAGCCGGGACAGGGTAAATCTCAGCCCCAGCATTTT.

The chain carries TRBV4-1 and TRBJ1-2; D is unresolved. V was pared by 1 base and J by 5 bases, with 8 bases between. Germline V lookup: CDR1 MGHRA, CDR2 YSYEKL. This CDR3 comprises 13 residues. The CDR3 DNA sequence: TGCGCCAGCAGCCAAGCACGAGAGTATGGCTACACCTTC. Protein sequence: CASSQAREYGYTF.

The chain recombines TRBV2 with TRBJ2-7; 9 nucleotides align to TRBD2. Losses at the gene ends were 2 bases for V and 0 bases for J; bases not matched to a gene: 8. The CDR3 consists of 17 residues. Germline V gene data show CDR1 as SNHLY and CDR2 as FYNNEI. This CDR3 reads CASSEWGLASPSYEQYF. The CDR3 DNA is TGTGCCAGCAGTGAATGGGGACTAGCCTCCCCCTCCTACGAGCAGTACTTC.

This clone appeared a few times. This sequence joins TRBV7-3 and TRBJ2-5; tentatively, D is TRBD1 (5 bases). The V gene lost 6 bases and the J gene lost 2 bases, with 10 bases spanning the gap. CDR3 size: 13 residues. Germline CDR1 and CDR2: SGHTA and FQGTGA. The CDR3: CASSPDRQETQYF. CDR3 nucleotide sequence: TGTGCCAGCAGTCCCGACAGACAAGAGACCCAGTACTTC. Supplemented by reference TRBV7-3 and TRBJ2-5, the full variable domain reads GAGVSQTPSNKVTEKGKYVELRCDPISGHTALYWYRQSLGQGPEFLIYFQGTGAADDSGLPNDRFFAVRPEGSVSTLKIQRTERGDSAVYLCASSPDRQETQYFGPGTRLLVL.

This chain links TRBV2 with TRBJ2-2; D perhaps matches TRBD2 (6 bases). CDR3 length: 11 amino acids. Germline CDR1 reads SNHLY; CDR2 reads FYNNEI. The V end was cut by 7 bases, the J end by 8 bases, with 8 bases between. The DNA for the CDR3 is TGTGCCAGCACGGCGGGAGGGGAGCTGTTTTTT. Its protein product is CASTAGGELFF.

The chain is built from TRBV5-4 and TRBJ2-7; 8 bases fit TRBD1. Germline V gene lookup returns CDR1 SGHNT and CDR2 YYREEE (reference sequence). CDR3 size: 13 residues. The V segment lost 4 bases and the J segment 5 bases; nucleotides outside the gene matches: 5. CDR3 DNA: TGTGCCAGCAGCCCGACAGGGGCCAACGAGCAGTACTTC. Protein sequence: CASSPTGANEQYF.

This sequence joins TRBV28 and TRBJ2-4; D unresolved. There are 15 residues in the CDR3. Between the trimmed V and J ends, which lost 4 bases and 1 base, there was a span of 11 bases. Germline CDR1 and CDR2: MDHEN and SYDVKM. In DNA, the CDR3 is TGTGCCAGCAGTTATGCTGAACTGGCCAAAAACATTCAGTACTTC. It is translated as CASSYAELAKNIQYF.

The chain joins TRBV7-8 to TRBJ2-7, with a possible D match to TRBD1 (5 bases). Looked up from germline, CDR1 is SGHVS and CDR2 is FQNEAQ. The CDR3 loop spans 15 amino acids. V dropped 2 bases and J dropped 3 bases, with 14 bases sitting between them. In nucleotides, the CDR3 is TGTGCCAGCAGCTTACCAGCAGGGATCGGCTACGAGCAGTACTTC. Amino acids: CASSLPAGIGYEQYF.

The J gene is TRBJ2-1, the V gene TRBV5-4; D gene unclear. The CDR3 is 14 residues long. The germline V and J ends were trimmed by 0 bases and 5 bases, with 9 bases remaining between them. From germline, CDR1 is SGHNT and CDR2 YYREEE (reference sequence). The CDR3 DNA reads TGTGCCAGCAGCTTGGATAGTTCCCACAATGAGCAGTTCTTC. Amino acid sequence: CASSLDSSHNEQFF.